Reported below is one TCR beta chain. The sample originates from a study of radiotherapy plus CTLA-4 blockade in lung cancer. Clones were sequenced by immunoSEQ multiplex PCR, and TCRdb holds only the in-frame ones, with some missing. The sample has some 110,000 clones, around 89% seen once; the top ten hold 6.9%. Germline values: CDR1 MDHEN, CDR2 SYDVKM. The CDR3 extends over 16 amino acids. V lost 5 bases and J lost 0, with 14 bases in between. The V gene is TRBV28, the J gene TRBJ2-1; D may be TRBD1 or TRBD2 (5 bases each). The TCR was taken from a human donor with non-small cell lung cancer that progressed on radiotherapy plus ipilimumab. The material sequenced was peripheral blood, taken from a patient treated with radiotherapy plus ipilimumab. DNA for the CDR3: TGTGCCAGCAGTCGTACTAGACAGAGCTCCTACAATGAGCAGTTCTTC. It yields the protein CASSRTRQSSYNEQFF.